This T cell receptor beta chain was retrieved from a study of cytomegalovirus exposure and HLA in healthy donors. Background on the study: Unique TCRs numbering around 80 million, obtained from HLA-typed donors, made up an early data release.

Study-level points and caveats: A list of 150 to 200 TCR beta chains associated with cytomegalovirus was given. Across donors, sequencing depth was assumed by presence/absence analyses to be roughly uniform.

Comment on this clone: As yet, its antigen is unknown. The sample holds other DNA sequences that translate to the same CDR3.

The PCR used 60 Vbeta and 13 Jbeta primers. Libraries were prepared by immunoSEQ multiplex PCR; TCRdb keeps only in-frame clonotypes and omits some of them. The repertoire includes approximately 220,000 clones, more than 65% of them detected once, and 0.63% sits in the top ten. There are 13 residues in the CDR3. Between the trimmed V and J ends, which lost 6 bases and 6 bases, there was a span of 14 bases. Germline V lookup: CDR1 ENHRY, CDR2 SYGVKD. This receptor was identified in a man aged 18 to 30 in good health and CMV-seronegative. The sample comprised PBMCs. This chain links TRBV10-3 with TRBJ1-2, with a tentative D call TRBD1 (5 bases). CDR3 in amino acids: CAISDPGINGYTF. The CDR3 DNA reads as TGTGCCATCAGCGACCCAGGGATAAATGGCTACACCTTC.